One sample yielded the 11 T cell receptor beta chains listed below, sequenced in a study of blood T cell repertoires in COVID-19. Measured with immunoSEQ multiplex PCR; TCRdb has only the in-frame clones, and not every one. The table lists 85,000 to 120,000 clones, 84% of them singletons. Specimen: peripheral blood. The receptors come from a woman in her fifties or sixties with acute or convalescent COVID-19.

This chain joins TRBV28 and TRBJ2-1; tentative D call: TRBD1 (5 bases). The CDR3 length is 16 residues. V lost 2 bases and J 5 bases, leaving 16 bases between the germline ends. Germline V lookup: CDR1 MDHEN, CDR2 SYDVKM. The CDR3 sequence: CASSLQTGVGNNEQFF. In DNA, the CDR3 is TGTGCCAGCAGTTTACAAACAGGAGTTGGAAACAATGAGCAGTTCTTC.

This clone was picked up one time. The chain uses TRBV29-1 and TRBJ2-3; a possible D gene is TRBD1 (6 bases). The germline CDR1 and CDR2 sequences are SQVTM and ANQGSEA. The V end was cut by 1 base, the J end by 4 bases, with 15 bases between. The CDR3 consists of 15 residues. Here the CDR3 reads CSVEAAGVGSDTQYF. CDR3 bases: TGCAGCGTTGAAGCCGCAGGGGTCGGGTCAGATACGCAGTATTTT.

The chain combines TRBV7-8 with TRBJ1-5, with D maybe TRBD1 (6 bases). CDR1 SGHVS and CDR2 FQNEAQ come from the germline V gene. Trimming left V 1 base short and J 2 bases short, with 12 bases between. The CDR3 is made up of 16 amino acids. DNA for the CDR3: TGTGCCAGCAGCTTAGGAGGCTCAGGGGGCAATCAGCCCCAGCATTTT. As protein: CASSLGGSGGNQPQHF.

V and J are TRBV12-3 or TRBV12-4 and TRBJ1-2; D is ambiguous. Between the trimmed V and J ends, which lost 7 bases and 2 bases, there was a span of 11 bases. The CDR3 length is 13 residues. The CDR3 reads CASTRGENYGYTF. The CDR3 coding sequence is TGTGCCAGCACGCGTGGGGAGAACTATGGCTACACCTTC.

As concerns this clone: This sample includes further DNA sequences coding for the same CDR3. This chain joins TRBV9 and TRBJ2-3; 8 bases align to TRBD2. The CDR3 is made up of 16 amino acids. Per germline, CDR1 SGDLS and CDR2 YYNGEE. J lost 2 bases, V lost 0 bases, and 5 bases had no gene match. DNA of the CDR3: TGTGCCAGCAGCGTAGGCCAGCGGGGGAACACAGATACGCAGTATTTT. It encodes CASSVGQRGNTDTQYF.

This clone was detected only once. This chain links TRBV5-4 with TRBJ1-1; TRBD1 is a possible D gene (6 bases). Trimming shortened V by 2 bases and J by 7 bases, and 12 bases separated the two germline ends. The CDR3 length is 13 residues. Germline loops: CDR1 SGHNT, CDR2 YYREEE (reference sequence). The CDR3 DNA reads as TGTGCCAGCAGCTTTGCAGGGGCCCGTGAAGCTTTCTTT. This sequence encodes CASSFAGAREAFF.

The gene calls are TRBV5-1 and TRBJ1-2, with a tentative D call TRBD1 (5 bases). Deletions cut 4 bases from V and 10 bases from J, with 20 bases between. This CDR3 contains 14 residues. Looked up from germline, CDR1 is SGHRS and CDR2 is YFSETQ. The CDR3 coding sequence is TGCGCCAGCAGCGCCGACCTTCGGGGGTTCAACTACACCTTC. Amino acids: CASSADLRGFNYTF.

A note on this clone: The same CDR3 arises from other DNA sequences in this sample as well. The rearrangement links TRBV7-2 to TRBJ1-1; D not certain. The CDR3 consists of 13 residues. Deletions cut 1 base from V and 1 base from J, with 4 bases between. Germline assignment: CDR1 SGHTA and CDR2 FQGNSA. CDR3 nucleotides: TGTGCCAGCAGCTTAGTCCGGAACACTGAAGCTTTCTTT. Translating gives CASSLVRNTEAFF.

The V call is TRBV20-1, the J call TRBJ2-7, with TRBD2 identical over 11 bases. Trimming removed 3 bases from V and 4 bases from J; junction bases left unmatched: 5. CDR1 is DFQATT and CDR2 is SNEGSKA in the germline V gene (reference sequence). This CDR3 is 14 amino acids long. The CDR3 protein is CSASSGRAAYEQYF. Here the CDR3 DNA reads TGCAGTGCTAGTAGCGGGAGGGCCGCGTACGAGCAGTACTTC.

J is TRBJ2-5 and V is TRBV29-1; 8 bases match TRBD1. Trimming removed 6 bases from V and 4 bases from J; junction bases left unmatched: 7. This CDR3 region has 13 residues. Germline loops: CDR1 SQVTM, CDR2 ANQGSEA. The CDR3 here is CSVDRGGAETQYF. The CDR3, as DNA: TGCAGCGTAGACAGGGGAGGAGCAGAGACCCAGTACTTC. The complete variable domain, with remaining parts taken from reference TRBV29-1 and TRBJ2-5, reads SAVISQKPSRDICQRGTSLTIQCQVDSQVTMMFWYRQQPGQSLTLIATANQGSEATYESGFVIDKFPISRPNLTFSTLTVSNMSPEDSSIYLCSVDRGGAETQYFGPGTRLLVL.

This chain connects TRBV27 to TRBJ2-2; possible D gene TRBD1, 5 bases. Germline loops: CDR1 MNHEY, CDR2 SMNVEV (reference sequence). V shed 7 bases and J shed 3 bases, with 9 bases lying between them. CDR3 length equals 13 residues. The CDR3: CASKIRDTGELFF. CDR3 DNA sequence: TGTGCCAGCAAAATCAGGGACACCGGGGAGCTGTTTTTT.